The clone carrying this T cell receptor beta chain showed up just a few times. Germline CDR1 reads LNHDA; CDR2 reads SQIVND (reference sequence). This CDR3 has 14 amino acids. Trimming removed 7 bases from V and 9 bases from J, with 19 bases in between. The sample comes from a study of shared T cell receptors in the human thymus. Sequenced by immunoSEQ multiplex PCR; TCRdb stores in-frame clones only, minus some. The table includes 500,000 to 850,000 clones, about 89% detected once. In addition, the sample was reused for a study of human thymus T cells.

The V gene is TRBV19, the J gene TRBJ1-5; D is perhaps TRBD1 (5 bases). This clonotype was obtained from a boy less than two years old with a congenital heart defect. Sequenced sample: thymocytes. The CDR3 DNA reads TGTGCCAGTATGGGCACAGGATCGGGTGGGCCCCAGCATTTT. Translating it yields CASMGTGSGGPQHF.